The 25 T cell receptor beta chains reported below all come from one sample, sequenced in a study of early T cells in non-severe SARS-CoV-2 infection. TCRdb independently ran MiXCR on the 5' RACE reads; one entry per CDR3 protein. The top ten hold approximately 4.4% of the sample, which has roughly 83,000 distinct CDR3 sequences, approximately 12% seen once. The material was whole blood, obtained at baseline. These receptors all stem from an adult who was a healthcare worker with PCR-confirmed SARS-CoV-2 infection or an uninfected control (not recorded which).

This clonotype came up many times. J is TRBJ1-1 and V is TRBV12-3 or TRBV12-4; D is undetermined. The CDR3 length is 15 residues. Between the trimmed V and J ends, which lost 3 bases and 6 bases, there was a span of 17 bases. For the CDR3, the DNA is TGTGCCAGCAGTTTGGGGAAAGCGGTCGGGGCTGAAGCTTTCTTT. It is translated as CASSLGKAVGAEAFF.

This chain joins TRBV10-1 and TRBJ2-1, with D possibly matching TRBD1 (5 bases). Germline V gene data show CDR1 as WNHNN and CDR2 as SYGVQD (reference sequence). With 4 bases removed from V and 7 bases from J, the gap between germline ends came to 11 bases. CDR3 length: 13 residues. Here the CDR3 DNA reads TGCGCCAGCAGTGGGACCGCAGGGAATGAGCAGTTCTTC. Its protein is CASSGTAGNEQFF.

Points on this clonotype: The junction shows a germline mismatch at one end, possibly a read error. V gene TRBV11-2 combines with J gene TRBJ2-3, with TRBD1 as a possible D gene (6 bases). This CDR3 region has 13 residues. Germline loops: CDR1 SGHAT, CDR2 FQNNGV. CDR3 coding DNA: TGTGCCAACAGCTTAGATAGGGGGAATACGCAGTATTTT. Amino acid sequence: CANSLDRGNTQYF.

J is TRBJ1-5 and V is TRBV27; 9 bases align to TRBD1. From germline, CDR1 is MNHEY and CDR2 SMNVEV (reference sequence). V lost 9 bases, J lost 2 bases, and 20 bases stayed unmatched. The CDR3 has 19 amino acids. The CDR3 sequence: CARLQTGTGFGVGNQPQHF. The CDR3 DNA is TGTGCCAGACTCCAAACCGGGACAGGGTTTGGGGTTGGCAATCAGCCCCAGCATTTT.

This clonotype showed up just a few times. The V and J genes are TRBV6-1 and TRBJ1-2; TRBD1 might be the D (6 bases). V lost 4 bases and J 4 bases, leaving 7 bases between the germline ends. CDR3 length: 12 amino acids. Germline loops: CDR1 MNHNS, CDR2 SASEGT. The CDR3 sequence is CASSGTVYGYTF. The DNA of the CDR3 is TGTGCCAGCAGTGGGACAGTCTATGGCTACACCTTC.

The rearrangement uses TRBV28 and TRBJ1-1; a weak D match, TRBD1 (6 bases). Germline lookup yields CDR1 MDHEN and CDR2 SYDVKM. The CDR3 runs to 16 residues. V lost 8 bases and J 1 base, leaving 20 bases between the germline ends. CDR3 sequence reads: CASPRWGGRRNTEAFF. CDR3 nucleotide sequence: TGTGCCAGCCCCCGCTGGGGGGGGCGCCGGAACACTGAAGCTTTCTTT.

Many counts were recorded for this clonotype. The chain recombines TRBV6-5 with TRBJ1-2; 7 bases map to TRBD1. This CDR3 has 14 amino acids. Germline CDR1 and CDR2: MNHEY and SVGAGI. Trimming removed 6 bases from V and 3 bases from J; junction bases left unmatched: 7. The CDR3 loop is CASRRGQADYGYTF. The CDR3, as DNA: TGTGCCAGCAGACGTGGACAGGCCGACTATGGCTACACCTTC.

This clonotype was seen a handful of times. The chain has TRBV27 and TRBJ2-3; 9 bases are a match to TRBD1. The germline CDR1 and CDR2 sequences are MNHEY and SMNVEV (reference sequence). The CDR3 is 18 residues long. With 6 bases clipped from V and 4 bases from J, the junction kept 17 bases outside the gene matches. CDR3: CASRTRINRGRSADTQYF. CDR3 in DNA: TGTGCCAGCAGGACCAGAATTAACAGGGGGCGGTCGGCAGATACGCAGTATTTT.

The chain couples TRBV9 to TRBJ2-7, with D possibly matching TRBD1 (6 bases). This CDR3 spans 14 amino acids. The V gene lost 4 bases and the J gene lost 4 bases, with 15 bases spanning the gap. Germline values: CDR1 SGDLS, CDR2 YYNGEE. For the CDR3, the DNA is TGTGCCAGCAGCTCGACCGCACAGGGTTACGAGCAGTACTTC. Its translation is CASSSTAQGYEQYF.

The chain is built from TRBV29-1 and TRBJ2-3; D may be TRBD1 (6 bases). The CDR3 spans 12 residues. V dropped 7 bases and J dropped 3 bases, with 11 bases sitting between them. CDR1 SQVTM and CDR2 ANQGSEA come from the germline V gene. The CDR3 DNA is TGCAGCGCCCCACAGGGAACAGATACGCAGTATTTT. Translation gives CSAPQGTDTQYF.

The chain has TRBV12-3 or TRBV12-4 and TRBJ2-5, with D possibly matching TRBD2 (5 bases). The CDR3 is 15 amino acids. Trimming removed 3 bases from V and 6 bases from J, with 17 bases in between. DNA for the CDR3: TGTGCCAGCAGTTTTACGGACGAGGGTCGGAAGACCCAGTACTTC. The encoded protein is CASSFTDEGRKTQYF.

The chain links TRBV7-2 to TRBJ1-4, with 8 bases that match TRBD1. Germline V CDR1 and CDR2: SGHTA, FQGNSA. V lost 5 bases to trimming and J lost 5 bases; unmatched junction nucleotides: 7. The CDR3 has 15 amino acids. CDR3 protein: CASSLRQGSNEKLFF. Written as DNA, the CDR3 is TGTGCCAGCAGCCTCAGACAGGGGTCGAATGAAAAACTGTTTTTT.

There are a few counts of this clonotype. The rearrangement links TRBV20-1 to TRBJ1-6, with D unresolved. This CDR3 is 15 amino acids long. From germline, CDR1 is DFQATT and CDR2 SNEGSKA (reference sequence). Between the trimmed V and J ends, which lost 2 bases and 0 bases, there was a span of 8 bases. The DNA for the CDR3 is TGCAGTGCTAGATGGGGTAGCTCCTATAATTCACCCCTCCACTTT. Its translation is CSARWGSSYNSPLHF.

This clonotype has more than one count but fewer than ten. The V call is TRBV13, the J call TRBJ2-2; no reliable D call. CDR3 size: 15 residues. The V and J ends lost 4 bases and 2 bases respectively, with 11 bases between them. Germline loops: CDR1 PRHDT, CDR2 FYEKMQ (reference sequence). As DNA, the CDR3 is TGTGCCAGCAGCTCCCCCCTGCTAAACACCGGGGAGCTGTTTTTT. Translating gives CASSSPLLNTGELFF.

This clonotype was found a few times. V usage is TRBV5-6 and J usage is TRBJ2-7; 8 positions match TRBD1. Germline V gives CDR1 SGHDT, CDR2 YYEEEE. V shed 2 bases, J shed 3 bases, and the junction held 7 bases outside the gene matches. This CDR3 comprises 15 residues. The CDR3, as DNA: TGTGCCAGCAGCTTCCCAGGGGGCCGGGGCTACGAGCAGTACTTC. Translated: CASSFPGGRGYEQYF. Variable domain in full (rest from reference TRBV5-6 and TRBJ2-7): DAGVTQSPTHLIKTRGQQVTLRCSPKSGHDTVSWYQQALGQGPQFIFQYYEEEERQRGNFPDRFSGHQFPNYSSELNVNALLLGDSALYLCASSFPGGRGYEQYFGPGTRLTVT.

The table lists this clonotype with many counts. The chain carries TRBV18 and TRBJ2-7; 7 bases align to TRBD2. The CDR3 length is 14 residues. Trimming cost V 3 bases and J 5 bases; bases outside gene matches: 7. CDR1 KGHSH and CDR2 LQKENI come from the germline V gene. CDR3 sequence (DNA): TGTGCCAGCTCACCCAACCGGGACTACGACGAGCAGTACTTC. This sequence encodes CASSPNRDYDEQYF. The full variable domain, in which reference TRBV18 and TRBJ2-7 provide the parts outside the CDR3, is NAGVMQNPRHLVRRRGQEARLRCSPMKGHSHVYWYRQLPEEGLKFMVYLQKENIIDESGMPKERFSAEFPKEGPSILRIQQVVRGDSAAYFCASSPNRDYDEQYFGPGTRLTVT.

Only a few counts were recorded for this clonotype. V is TRBV9 and J is TRBJ2-5; D is perhaps TRBD2 (6 bases). The germline V and J ends were trimmed by 4 bases and 4 bases, with 26 bases remaining between them. In germline, CDR1 is SGDLS, CDR2 YYNGEE. CDR3 length: 18 amino acids. This CDR3 is CASSLRLGSHLNRETQYF. The CDR3 DNA follows: TGTGCCAGCAGCCTACGACTAGGGAGCCACCTAAATCGAGAGACCCAGTACTTC. Together with reference TRBV9 and TRBJ2-5, the CDR3 gives the full variable domain: DSGVTQTPKHLITATGQRVTLRCSPRSGDLSVYWYQQSLDQGLQFLIQYYNGEERAKGNILERFSAQQFPDLHSELNLSSLELGDSALYFCASSLRLGSHLNRETQYFGPGTRLLVL.

This chain connects TRBV5-1 to TRBJ1-1; D is perhaps TRBD1 (6 bases). V was trimmed by 4 bases and J by 1 base, leaving 11 bases between them. In germline, CDR1 is SGHRS, CDR2 YFSETQ. The CDR3 contains 14 residues. The CDR3 nucleotides read TGCGCCAGCAGCACCGTACAGGGGAACACTGAAGCTTTCTTT. Amino acids: CASSTVQGNTEAFF.

There are many counts of this clonotype. V is TRBV20-1 and J is TRBJ2-5, with 9 bases fitting TRBD2. The CDR3 has 17 amino acids. V lost 1 base, J lost 8 bases, and 17 bases stayed unmatched. Germline CDR1 and CDR2: DFQATT and SNEGSKA (reference sequence). The CDR3 region is CSARGSTSGTQEDTQYF. Written as DNA, the CDR3 is TGCAGTGCTAGAGGATCGACTAGCGGAACCCAAGAGGATACCCAGTACTTC.

This clonotype occurred many times. V gene TRBV11-2 combines with J gene TRBJ2-5, with a weak D call TRBD2 (5 bases). Germline lookup yields CDR1 SGHAT and CDR2 FQNNGV. The CDR3 is made up of 15 amino acids. V was pared by 7 bases and J by 7 bases, with 22 bases between. DNA for the CDR3: TGTGCCAGCACCAACGAGCCCCGGCTCAGCGGGACCCAGTACTTC. Translation gives CASTNEPRLSGTQYF.

The chain is built from TRBV21-1 and TRBJ2-7; the table gives TRBD1 as D, unverified against the DNA. TRBV21-1 is an annotated pseudogene. The CDR3 has 14 amino acids. The CDR3 loop reads CASSPPGGSDEQYF. As DNA, the CDR3 is TGTGCCAGCAGCCCCCCGGGGGGGTCTGACGAGCAGTACTTC.

This clonotype appeared many times. The chain combines TRBV6-1 with TRBJ1-1; possible D gene TRBD1, 5 bases. Germline CDR1 reads MNHNS; CDR2 reads SASEGT. The CDR3 is 15 amino acids. V shed 4 bases and J shed 0 bases, with 12 bases lying between them. CDR3 DNA sequence: TGTGCCAGCAGTGTAGGGACGGCTATGAACACTGAAGCTTTCTTT. This codes for CASSVGTAMNTEAFF.

CDR3 sequence reads: CASSKWGYDYGYTF. For the CDR3, the DNA is TGCGCCAGCAGCAAATGGGGGTACGACTATGGCTACACCTTC. The chain uses TRBV5-1 and TRBJ1-2; D is possibly TRBD1 (5 bases). The CDR3 spans 14 residues. Between the trimmed V and J ends, which lost 4 bases and 3 bases, there was a span of 13 bases. CDR1 and CDR2 from the germline V gene are SGHRS and YFSETQ.

This clonotype came up many times. This chain uses TRBV29-1 with TRBJ1-1; the D is unclear. The CDR3 spans 10 residues. Germline CDR1 reads SQVTM; CDR2 reads ANQGSEA. CDR3 DNA: TGCGGAGCGGGGAACACTGAAGCTTTCTTT. It is translated as CGAGNTEAFF.

The chain combines TRBV19 with TRBJ2-4, with 7 bases that match TRBD1. V lost 1 base and J lost 7; bases outside the gene matches: 7. The CDR3 is made up of 15 amino acids. Germline assignment: CDR1 LNHDA and CDR2 SQIVND (reference sequence). The chain's CDR3 is CASSIARQGVNIQYF. CDR3 coding DNA: TGTGCCAGTAGTATAGCCCGGCAGGGGGTCAACATTCAGTACTTC.